The 6 T cell receptor beta chains given below trace back to one sample, sequenced in a study of Graves' ophthalmopathy and Graves' hyperthyroidism. TCR beta CDR3 regions were amplified from RNA transcripts. First-round RT-PCR relied on HTBI primers, and a second-round multiplex PCR came next. TCRdb itself ran the multiplex PCR reads through MiXCR, one entry per CDR3 protein. The table has 340,000 or so distinct CDR3 sequences, roughly 15% seen once. Sequenced material: peripheral blood. The origin of the receptors is an adult man with Graves' ophthalmopathy.

This clonotype was observed many times. This chain joins TRBV5-1 and TRBJ2-5; no firm D call. Germline CDR1 is SGHRS and CDR2 is YFSETQ. The CDR3 contains 14 residues. V gave up 5 bases and J gave up 1 base, with 12 bases separating them. The CDR3 spells CASSRLRPQETQYF. DNA of the CDR3: TGCGCCAGCAGTCGACTGAGACCCCAAGAGACCCAGTACTTC. The variable domain in full, completed from reference TRBV5-1 and TRBJ2-5, reads KAGVTQTPRYLIKTRGQQVTLSCSPISGHRSVSWYQQTPGQGLQFLFEYFSETQRNKGNFPGRFSGRQFSNSRSEMNVSTLELGDSALYLCASSRLRPQETQYFGPGTRLLVL.

Turning to this clonotype: A clone one base away is much larger, so this may be a read error. V is TRBV7-8 and J is TRBJ2-2, with 9 bases identical to TRBD2. V lost 2 bases and J lost 8; bases outside the gene matches: 15. The length of the CDR3 is 18 residues. Per the germline V gene, CDR1 is SGHVS and CDR2 is FQNEAQ. CDR3 coding DNA: TGTGCCAGCAGCTTATGGTTCGGCGGGACTAGCAGGTCTGGGGAGCTGTTTTTT. It is translated as CASSLWFGGTSRSGELFF. The full variable domain, its missing parts supplied by reference TRBV7-8 and TRBJ2-2, is GAGVSQSPRYKVAKRGQDVALRCDPISGHVSLFWYQQALGQGPEFLTYFQNEAQLDKSGLPSDRFFAERPEGSVSTLKIQRTQQEDSAVYLCASSLWFGGTSRSGELFFGEGSRLTVL.

The table lists this clonotype with many counts. The chain couples TRBV20-1 to TRBJ1-5; D is unresolved. The germline CDR1 and CDR2 sequences are DFQATT and SNEGSKA (reference sequence). V was shortened by 8 bases and J by 6 bases, with 17 bases between the two germline ends. The CDR3 is 13 amino acids. The CDR3 DNA reads as TGCAGTTCCGGAGGACTCGGGGTTCAGCCCCAGCATTTT. Translation: CSSGGLGVQPQHF.

V gene TRBV6-5 combines with J gene TRBJ1-5; 8 bases line up with TRBD1. With V trimmed by 5 bases and J by 9 bases, 9 bases remained unmatched. This CDR3 spans 14 amino acids. Germline CDR1 reads MNHEY; CDR2 reads SVGAGI. The CDR3 DNA follows: TGTGCCAGCAGTCACGGGACAGGAAGGACGCCCCAGCATTTT. Translated, it gives CASSHGTGRTPQHF.

The chain uses TRBV6-1 and TRBJ1-2; D perhaps matches TRBD1 (6 bases). The germline V and J ends were trimmed by 3 bases and 8 bases, with 13 bases remaining between them. This CDR3 spans 13 amino acids. Germline CDR1 is MNHNS and CDR2 is SASEGT. The chain's CDR3 is CASSDTGIRGYTF. The CDR3 coding sequence is TGTGCCAGCAGTGATACAGGGATACGGGGCTACACCTTC.

This clonotype has at least ten counts. In nucleotides, the CDR3 is TGTGCCAGCAGTCCCGACCCAGGGAGGGGCACTGAAGCTTTCTTT. Translated: CASSPDPGRGTEAFF. The chain employs TRBV27 and TRBJ1-1, with D possibly matching TRBD1 (5 bases). The V gene's germline CDR1 is MNHEY and CDR2 SMNVEV (reference sequence). The CDR3 runs 15 residues. Trimming removed 5 bases from V and 4 bases from J, with 17 bases in between.